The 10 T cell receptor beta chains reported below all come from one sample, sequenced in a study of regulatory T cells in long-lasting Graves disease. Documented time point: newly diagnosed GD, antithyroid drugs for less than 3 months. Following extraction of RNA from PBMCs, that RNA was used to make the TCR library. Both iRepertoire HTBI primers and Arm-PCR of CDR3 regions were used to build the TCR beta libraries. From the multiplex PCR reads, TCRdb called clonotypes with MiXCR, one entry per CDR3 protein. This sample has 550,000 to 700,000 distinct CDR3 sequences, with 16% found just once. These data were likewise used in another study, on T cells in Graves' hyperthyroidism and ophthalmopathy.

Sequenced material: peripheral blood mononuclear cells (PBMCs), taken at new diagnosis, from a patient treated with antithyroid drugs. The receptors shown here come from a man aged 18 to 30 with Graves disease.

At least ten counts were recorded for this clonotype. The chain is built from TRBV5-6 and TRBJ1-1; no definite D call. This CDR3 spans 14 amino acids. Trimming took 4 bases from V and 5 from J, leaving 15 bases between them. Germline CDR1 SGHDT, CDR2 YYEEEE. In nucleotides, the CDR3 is TGTGCCAGCAGCCGTCGGGTGGGTTGGACTGAAGCTTTCTTT. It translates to CASSRRVGWTEAFF. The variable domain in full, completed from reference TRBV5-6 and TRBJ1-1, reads DAGVTQSPTHLIKTRGQQVTLRCSPKSGHDTVSWYQQALGQGPQFIFQYYEEEERQRGNFPDRFSGHQFPNYSSELNVNALLLGDSALYLCASSRRVGWTEAFFGQGTRLTVV.

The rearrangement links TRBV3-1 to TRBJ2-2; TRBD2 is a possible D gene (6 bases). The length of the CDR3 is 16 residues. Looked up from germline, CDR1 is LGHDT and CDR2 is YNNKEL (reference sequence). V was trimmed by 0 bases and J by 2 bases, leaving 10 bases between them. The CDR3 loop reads CASSQEEGRNTGELFF. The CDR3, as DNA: TGTGCCAGCAGCCAAGAGGAGGGCAGAAACACCGGGGAGCTGTTTTTT. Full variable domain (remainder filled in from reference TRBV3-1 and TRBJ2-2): DTAVSQTPKYLVTQMGNDKSIKCEQNLGHDTMYWYKQDSKKFLKIMFSYNNKELIINETVPNRFSPKSPDKAHLNLHINSLELGDSAVYFCASSQEEGRNTGELFFGEGSRLTVL.

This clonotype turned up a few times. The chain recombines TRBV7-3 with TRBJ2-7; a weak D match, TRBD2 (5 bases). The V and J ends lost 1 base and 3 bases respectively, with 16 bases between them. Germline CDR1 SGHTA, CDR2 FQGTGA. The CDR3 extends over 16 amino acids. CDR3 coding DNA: TGTGCCAGCAGCTTAAGGGGTGGAGGAGGAATCTACGAGCAGTACTTC. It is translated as CASSLRGGGGIYEQYF.

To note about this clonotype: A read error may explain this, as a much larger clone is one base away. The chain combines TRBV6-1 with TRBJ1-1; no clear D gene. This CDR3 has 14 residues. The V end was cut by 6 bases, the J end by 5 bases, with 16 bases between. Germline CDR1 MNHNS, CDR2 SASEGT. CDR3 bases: TGTGCCAGCAGCCTACAGCCAGAGGTGACTGAAGCTTTCTTT. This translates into CASSLQPEVTEAFF.

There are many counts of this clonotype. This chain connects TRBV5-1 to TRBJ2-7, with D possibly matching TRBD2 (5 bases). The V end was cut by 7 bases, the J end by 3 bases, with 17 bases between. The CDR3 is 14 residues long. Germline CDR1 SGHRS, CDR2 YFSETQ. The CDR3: CASHATFRGYEQYF. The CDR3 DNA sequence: TGCGCCAGCCACGCCACGTTTCGGGGCTACGAGCAGTACTTC.

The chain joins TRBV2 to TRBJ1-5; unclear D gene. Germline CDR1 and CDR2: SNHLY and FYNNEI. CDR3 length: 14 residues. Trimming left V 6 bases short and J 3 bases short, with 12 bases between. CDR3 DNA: TGTGCCAGCAGCGCACAGAGGACCAATCAGCCCCAGCATTTT. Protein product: CASSAQRTNQPQHF. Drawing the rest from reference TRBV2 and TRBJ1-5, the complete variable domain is EPEVTQTPSHQVTQMGQEVILRCVPISNHLYFYWYRQILGQKVEFLVSFYNNEISEKSEIFDDQFSVERPDGSNFTLKIRSTKLEDSAMYFCASSAQRTNQPQHFGDGTRLSIL.

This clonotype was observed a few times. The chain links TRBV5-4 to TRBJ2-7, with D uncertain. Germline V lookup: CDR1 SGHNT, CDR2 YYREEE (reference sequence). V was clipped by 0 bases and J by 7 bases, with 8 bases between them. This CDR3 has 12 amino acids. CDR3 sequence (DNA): TGTGCCAGCAGCTTGGATGGACGAGAGCAGTACTTC. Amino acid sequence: CASSLDGREQYF.

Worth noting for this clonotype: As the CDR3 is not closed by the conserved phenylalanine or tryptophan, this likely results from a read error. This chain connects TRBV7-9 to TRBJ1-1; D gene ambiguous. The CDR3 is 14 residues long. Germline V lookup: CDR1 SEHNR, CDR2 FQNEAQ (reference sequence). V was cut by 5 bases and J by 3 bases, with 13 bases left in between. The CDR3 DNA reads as TGTGCCAGCAGCCCCGGCGGGGTTTACACTGAAGCTTTCCTT. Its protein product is CASSPGGVYTEAFL.

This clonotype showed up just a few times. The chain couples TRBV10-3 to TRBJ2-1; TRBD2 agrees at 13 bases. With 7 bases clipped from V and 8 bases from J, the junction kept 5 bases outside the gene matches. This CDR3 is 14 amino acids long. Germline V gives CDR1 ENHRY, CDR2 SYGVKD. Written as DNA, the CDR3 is TGTGCCATCACAAGGGGACTAGCGGGATATGAGCAGTTCTTC. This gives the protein CAITRGLAGYEQFF.

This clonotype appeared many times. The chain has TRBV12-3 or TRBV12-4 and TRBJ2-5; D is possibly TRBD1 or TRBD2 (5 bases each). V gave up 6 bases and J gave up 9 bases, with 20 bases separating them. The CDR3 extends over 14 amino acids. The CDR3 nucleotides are TGTGCCAGCAGCACTACCGGGACCGGAGTAGCCCAGTACTTC. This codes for CASSTTGTGVAQYF.